This T cell receptor beta chain appears in the sequencing data of a study of T cell responses to AZD1222 COVID-19 vaccine. The CDR3 has 15 amino acids. From germline, CDR1 is SGHAT and CDR2 FQNNGV. The V and J ends lost 3 bases and 13 bases, in that order; junction bases with no gene match: 10. Sequencing was performed with immunoSEQ multiplex PCR; in TCRdb, only in-frame clones are kept and a portion is missing. The sample lists tens of thousands of clones; roughly 85% were seen once. The chain combines TRBV11-2 with TRBJ2-1, with TRBD1 identical over 12 bases. The receptor was isolated from an adult in good health. The sequenced sample was peripheral blood, obtained on day 0 of AZD1222 vaccination. This CDR3 is CASSLSGQGALGQFF. The CDR3 DNA reads as TGTGCCAGCAGCTTGTCGGGACAGGGGGCGTTGGGACAGTTCTTC.